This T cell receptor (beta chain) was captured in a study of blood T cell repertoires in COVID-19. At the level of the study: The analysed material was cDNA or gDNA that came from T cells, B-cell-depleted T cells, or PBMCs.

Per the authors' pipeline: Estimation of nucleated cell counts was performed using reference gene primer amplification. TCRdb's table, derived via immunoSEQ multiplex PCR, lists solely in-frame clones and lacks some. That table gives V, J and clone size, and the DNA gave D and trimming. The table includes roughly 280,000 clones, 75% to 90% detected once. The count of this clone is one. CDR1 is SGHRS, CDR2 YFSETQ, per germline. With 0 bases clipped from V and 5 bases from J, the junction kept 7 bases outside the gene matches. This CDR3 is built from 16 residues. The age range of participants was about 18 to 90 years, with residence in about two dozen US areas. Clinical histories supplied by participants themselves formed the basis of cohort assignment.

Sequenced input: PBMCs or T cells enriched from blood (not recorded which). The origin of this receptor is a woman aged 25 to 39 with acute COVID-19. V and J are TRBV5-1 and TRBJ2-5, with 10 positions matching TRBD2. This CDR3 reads CASSLAATSGFETQYF. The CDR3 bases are TGCGCCAGCAGCTTGGCCGCGACTAGCGGGTTTGAGACCCAGTACTTC. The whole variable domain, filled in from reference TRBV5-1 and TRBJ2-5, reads KAGVTQTPRYLIKTRGQQVTLSCSPISGHRSVSWYQQTPGQGLQFLFEYFSETQRNKGNFPGRFSGRQFSNSRSEMNVSTLELGDSALYLCASSLAATSGFETQYFGPGTRLLVL.